The 6 T cell receptor delta chains given below trace back to one sample, sequenced in a study of gammadelta T cells in human blood (TCRdb year 2020). Library creation used RT-PCR. The data were produced on an Illumina MiSeq. TCRdb recomputed clones from the public reads with CATT; identical DNA rows were then combined. This sample comprises over a thousand delta-chain clones, roughly 9.7% of them detected only once. The ten top clones hold almost 7.5% of the sample. Sequencing was performed on non-Vgamma9Vdelta2 gamma-delta T cells from infant blood. These receptors came from a human donor.

This clone ranks as medium-sized. This sequence joins TRDV1 and TRDJ1, with 7 bases matching TRDD3. Germline trimming cut 5 bases from V and 7 bases from J; bases unmatched to any gene: 19. The CDR3 length is 17 residues. Germline CDR1 is TSWWSYY and CDR2 is QGS. Here the CDR3 reads CALGYPFGGDSWSKLIF. The CDR3 DNA follows: TGTGCTCTTGGGTACCCCTTCGGGGGGGATTCGTGGAGTAAACTCATCTTT.

This clone was counted only a few times. A read error likely explains this, since a far larger clone differs by one base. The V gene is TRDV1, the J gene TRDJ1, with D perhaps TRDD3 (5 bases). CDR3 size: 18 residues. The V and J ends lost 2 bases and 0 bases respectively, with 19 bases between them. Germline CDR1 is TSWWSYY and CDR2 is QGS. CDR3: CALGETRGVPAYTDKLIF. CDR3 nucleotides: TGTGCTCTTGGGGAAACTAGGGGGGTCCCCGCTTACACCGATAAACTCATCTTT.

A note on this clone: A far larger clone is one nucleotide away, so this likely arose from a read error. V is TRAV29/DV5 and J is TRDJ1, with 8 bases lining up with TRDD2. Because TCRdb records no J gene, it was assigned here through a match of the DNA to germline. The CDR3 spans 21 residues. Germline V lookup: CDR1 NSMFDY, CDR2 ISSIKDK. J lost 5 bases, V lost 2 bases, and 29 bases had no gene match. For the CDR3, the DNA is TGTGCAGCAAGGGTCTTCCTACGGGAAAAATTGCGGCCTGTGACCACTGATAAACTCATCTTT. It yields the protein CAARVFLREKLRPVTTDKLIF.

Turning to this clone: A far larger clone is only one base removed, so a read error is likely. The chain is built from TRDV1 and TRDJ1; TRDD3 matches at 9 bases. The J gene comes from matching the DNA to germline here; TCRdb lacks it. CDR1 TSWWSYY and CDR2 QGS come from the germline V gene. CDR3 length equals 23 residues. CDR3 residues: CALGELSLPFWGISQRGTDKLIF. The CDR3 nucleotides are TGTGCTCTTGGAGAACTCAGCCTTCCTTTTTGGGGGATATCCCAAAGGGGCACCGATAAACTCATCTTT.

In regard to this clone: A read error may explain this, as a much larger clone is one base away. The rearrangement links TRDV1 to TRDJ1; 9 nucleotides align to TRDD3. Germline-derived CDR1 and CDR2 are TSWWSYY and QGS. The CDR3 spans 20 residues. CDR3: CALGELPLPHWGTLTDKRIF. CDR3 coding DNA: TGTGCTCTTGGGGAACTTCCTCTGCCTCACTGGGGGACCCTCACCGATAAACGCATCTTT.

Note on this clone: This DNA's translation and the protein TCRdb lists, from a much larger clone, do not match at residue 3, likely due to a read error; the protein shown is translated from the DNA. J is TRDJ1 and V is TRDV3; 10 bases match TRDD3. The J gene was not available in TCRdb and was assigned here by matching the DNA to germline segments. The V gene's germline CDR1 is TVYSNPD and CDR2 GDNSRS (reference sequence). The CDR3 has 15 amino acids. Germline trimming cut 5 bases from V and 7 bases from J; bases unmatched to any gene: 16. The CDR3 loop reads CALFAIRTGGFKLIF. CDR3 bases: TGTGCCCTTTTCGCAATCCGGACTGGGGGATTTAAACTCATCTTT. Drawing the rest from reference TRDV3 and TRDJ1, the complete variable domain is CDKVTQSSPDQTVASGSEVVLLCTYDTVYSNPDLFWYRIRPDYSFQFVFYGDNSRSEGADFTQGRFSVKHILTQKAFHLVISPVRTEDSATYYCALFAIRTGGFKLIFGKGTRVTVEP.